A single sample is the source of the 31 T cell receptor beta chains below, sequenced in a study of response to subunit inactivated influenza vaccine (dated 2018 in TCRdb). The method was RT-PCR. Sequencing was carried out with an Illumina HiSeq 2500. TCRdb passed the public sequencing reads through fastp at Q25 and MiXCR, retaining productive beta sequences. Each CDR3 protein gets just one entry, which takes the most common genes and DNA from the rows behind it. The sample table holds fewer than 700,000 distinct CDR3 sequences, of which roughly 13% were seen once. The top ten clonotypes cover about 12% of the sample. What this sample's time point label stands for: more than 35 days after influenza vaccine administration. The sequenced sample was PBMCs from blood, obtained around seven weeks after vaccination. Every receptor here comes from a man aged 45 to 65 who received an inactivated influenza vaccine. Donor details come from another sample of the same person, matched by shared clones.

This clonotype has ten or more counts. The chain is built from TRBV20-1 and TRBJ2-3; 8 bases line up with TRBD1. V trimming: 2 bases; J trimming: 3 bases; junction bases outside the gene matches: 10. The CDR3 extends over 16 amino acids. Looked up from germline, CDR1 is DFQATT and CDR2 is SNEGSKA (reference sequence). CDR3 loop: CSARPYRGKLTDTQYF. In DNA, the CDR3 is TGCAGTGCTAGACCCTACAGGGGGAAATTGACAGATACGCAGTATTTT.

In this sample, this clonotype turned up once. The chain recombines TRBV7-9 with TRBJ2-1, with D perhaps given as TRBD1 or TRBD2 (5 bases each). The CDR3 loop spans 16 amino acids. Germline CDR1 is SEHNR and CDR2 is FQNEAQ (reference sequence). V lost 5 bases to trimming and J lost 7 bases, with 21 bases between them. DNA of the CDR3: TGTGCCAGCAGCCCTTTGAGGGGAGACCCCCATAATGAGCAGTTCTTC. Its translation: CASSPLRGDPHNEQFF.

J is TRBJ1-2 and V is TRBV18; a possible D gene is TRBD1 (6 bases). The germline V gene has CDR1 KGHSH and CDR2 LQKENI. The CDR3 loop spans 15 amino acids. The V and J ends lost 3 bases and 0 bases respectively, with 11 bases between them. The CDR3 protein is CASSPDSHPNYGYTF. The CDR3 DNA reads as TGTGCCAGCTCACCGGACAGCCATCCTAACTATGGCTACACCTTC.

The chain couples TRBV24-1 to TRBJ2-1, with a possible D match to TRBD2 (6 bases). Trimming took 1 base from V and 2 from J, leaving 14 bases between them. The CDR3 spans 17 residues. The germline gives CDR1 KGHDR, CDR2 SFDVKD. The DNA for the CDR3 is TGTGCCACCAGTGATTTCCCCTCGGCGGGGACCTACAATGAGCAGTTCTTC. This translates into CATSDFPSAGTYNEQFF.

This clonotype was observed a handful of times. The chain employs TRBV12-3 or TRBV12-4 and TRBJ2-1; TRBD1 is a possible D gene (5 bases). The CDR3 sequence is 13 residues long. Trimming took off 11 bases at V and 4 bases at J, with 15 bases between the two ends. CDR3 region: CAVRAGQYNEQFF. CDR3 nucleotide sequence: TGTGCCGTCAGGGCAGGGCAATACAATGAGCAGTTCTTC.

V is TRBV11-2 and J is TRBJ2-7; possibly TRBD1 or TRBD2 for D (5 bases each). The CDR3 is 14 residues long. Germline V gene lookup returns CDR1 SGHAT and CDR2 FQNNGV. V was clipped by 4 bases and J by 2 bases, with 12 bases between them. The CDR3 here is CASSYRDQTYEQYF. The CDR3, as DNA: TGTGCCAGCAGCTACCGGGACCAGACCTACGAGCAGTACTTC.

The chain is built from TRBV7-9 and TRBJ2-4; D is perhaps TRBD2 (5 bases). This CDR3 is built from 17 residues. The ends were cut back, 5 bases at V and 1 base at J, with 18 bases in the middle. Germline-derived CDR1 and CDR2 are SEHNR and FQNEAQ (reference sequence). CDR3 protein: CASSPRARGEAKNIQYF. DNA for the CDR3: TGTGCCAGCAGCCCACGGGCCCGGGGTGAGGCCAAAAACATTCAGTACTTC.

This clonotype was detected only a few times. The V and J genes are TRBV4-3 and TRBJ2-1; 9 bases agree with TRBD2. Trimming cost V 1 base and J 15 bases; bases outside gene matches: 7. The CDR3 runs to 13 residues. CDR1 and CDR2 from the germline V gene are LGHNA and YSLEER. CDR3 DNA: TGCGCCAGCAGCCAAGTAACTAGCGGGCGGTTGTTCTTC. Protein sequence: CASSQVTSGRLFF.

The table lists this clonotype with a few counts. For the CDR3, the DNA is TGTGCCAGCAGCTTAGAATTTAAGGGGTCCTACGAGCAGTACTTC. Protein: CASSLEFKGSYEQYF. This chain links TRBV7-8 with TRBJ2-7; a possible D gene is TRBD1 (5 bases). The V and J ends lost 1 base and 1 base respectively, with 11 bases between them. Germline V gene lookup returns CDR1 SGHVS and CDR2 FQNEAQ. There are 15 residues in the CDR3.

The gene calls are TRBV25-1 and TRBJ2-3; 13 nucleotides align to TRBD2. The CDR3 has 15 amino acids. Germline V lookup: CDR1 MGHDK, CDR2 SYGVNS. Trimming at V came to 8 bases and at J to 4 bases, leaving 6 bases not matched to a gene. CDR3 coding DNA: TGTGCCAGCGATCCCGGACTAGCGGGAGCAGATACGCAGTATTTT. Protein product: CASDPGLAGADTQYF.

Ten or more counts support this clonotype. The V call is TRBV20-1, the J call TRBJ1-1, with 8 bases lining up with TRBD1. Trimming cost V 4 bases and J 4 bases; bases outside gene matches: 8. There are 14 residues in the CDR3. CDR1 is DFQATT and CDR2 is SNEGSKA in the germline V gene (reference sequence). The CDR3 loop is CSAKPTGVGTEAFF. The CDR3 DNA follows: TGCAGTGCTAAACCGACAGGGGTGGGCACTGAAGCTTTCTTT.

This clonotype was detected ten times or more. The chain carries TRBV7-9 and TRBJ2-3, with 9 bases fitting TRBD2. The trim removed 4 bases at V and 0 bases at J, leaving 5 bases unmatched. This CDR3 comprises 16 residues. Germline CDR1 is SEHNR and CDR2 is FQNEAQ (reference sequence). The CDR3 DNA sequence: TGTGCCAGCAGCTCCCGGACTAGCGCGAGCACAGATACGCAGTATTTT. Protein sequence: CASSSRTSASTDTQYF.

This clonotype was found a few times. V gene TRBV15 combines with J gene TRBJ1-1; D unresolved. Trimming removed 3 bases at V and 4 bases at J, with 15 bases between. CDR1 is LNHNV and CDR2 is YYDKDF in the germline V gene (reference sequence). This CDR3 region has 15 residues. The chain's CDR3 is CATSSGRHARTEAFF. The DNA for the CDR3 is TGTGCCACCAGCAGTGGTCGTCACGCGCGCACTGAAGCTTTCTTT.

About this clonotype: Possible read error: a much larger clone is one base away. The chain couples TRBV5-1 to TRBJ2-1; 9 nucleotides line up with TRBD2. Germline CDR1 SGHRS, CDR2 YFSETQ. The CDR3 sequence is 14 residues long. CDR3 amino acids: CASRSSSGNNEQSF. Here the CDR3 DNA reads TGCGCCAGCAGGAGTTCTAGCGGGAACAATGAGCAGTCCTTC. Together with reference TRBV5-1 and TRBJ2-1, the CDR3 gives the full variable domain: KAGVTQTPRYLIKTRGQQVTLSCSPISGHRSVSWYQQTPGQGLQFLFEYFSETQRNKGNFPGRFSGRQFSNSRSEMNVSTLELGDSALYLCASRSSSGNNEQSFGPGTRLTVL.

This clonotype was observed once. The chain joins TRBV7-2 to TRBJ2-7; either TRBD1 or TRBD2 may fit D (6 bases each). The CDR3 covers 16 residues. Deletions cut 1 base from V and 2 bases from J, with 15 bases between. The germline CDR1 and CDR2 sequences are SGHTA and FQGNSA. CDR3 nucleotides: TGTGCCAGCAGCTTAGTGGGGGGACAAGGGGCCTACGAGCAGTACTTC. This translates into CASSLVGGQGAYEQYF.

The chain carries TRBV4-2 and TRBJ1-5, with unresolved D. The V gene's germline CDR1 is LGHNA and CDR2 YNFKEQ. The length of the CDR3 is 14 residues. Trimming took 1 base from V and 5 from J, leaving 9 bases between them. This CDR3 is CASSQGGSDQPQHF. The CDR3, as DNA: TGTGCCAGCAGCCAAGGAGGGTCGGATCAGCCCCAGCATTTT.

There are a few counts of this clonotype. The chain joins TRBV12-3 or TRBV12-4 to TRBJ2-1; TRBD2 agrees at 7 bases. The CDR3 extends over 15 amino acids. J was trimmed by 0 bases and V by 4 bases; bases with no gene match: 3. In DNA form, the CDR3 reads TGTGCCAGCAGTTGGGGGGGGAGCTCCTACAATGAGCAGTTCTTC. Protein sequence: CASSWGGSSYNEQFF.

This chain uses TRBV10-3 with TRBJ2-3; 10 nucleotides match TRBD1. The CDR3 length is 14 residues. From germline, CDR1 is ENHRY and CDR2 SYGVKD. V was pared by 6 bases and J by 6 bases, with 6 bases of the junction left unmatched. CDR3 region: CAISDRDRGDTQYF. Here the CDR3 DNA reads TGTGCCATCAGCGACCGGGACAGGGGTGATACGCAGTATTTT.

This clonotype was detected ten times or more. J is TRBJ2-5 and V is TRBV7-9; D is possibly TRBD1 (6 bases). CDR1 and CDR2 (germline): SEHNR, FQNEAQ (reference sequence). The CDR3 extends over 14 amino acids. With 5 bases removed from V and 5 bases from J, the gap between germline ends came to 15 bases. The CDR3 DNA is TGTGCCAGCAGCGTAACAGGGATCGGTGAGACCCAGTACTTC. It specifies CASSVTGIGETQYF.

The count of this clonotype is one. The chain couples TRBV4-3 to TRBJ2-2; TRBD1 agrees at 7 bases. Germline V lookup: CDR1 LGHNA, CDR2 YSLEER. CDR3 length equals 15 residues. The J segment lost 4 bases and the V segment lost 2 bases, leaving 4 bases of the junction unmatched. Written as DNA, the CDR3 is TGCGCCAGCAGCCAACAGACAGGGAGCACCGGGGAGCTGTTTTTT. This gives the protein CASSQQTGSTGELFF.

The chain couples TRBV6-1 to TRBJ2-2; tentatively, D is TRBD2 (5 bases). The length of the CDR3 is 15 residues. V lost 6 bases and J 3 bases, leaving 14 bases between the germline ends. Germline lookup yields CDR1 MNHNS and CDR2 SASEGT. CDR3 in amino acids: CASRTRGSDTGELFF. The CDR3 DNA reads TGTGCCAGCAGGACAAGAGGGAGTGACACCGGGGAGCTGTTTTTT.

This clonotype was counted a few times. The CDR3 DNA is TGTGCCAGCAGTTACTCGGTGGGGGCTGCCGGGGAGCTGTTTTTT. It is translated as CASSYSVGAAGELFF. The chain combines TRBV6-5 with TRBJ2-2; tentative D call: TRBD1 (6 bases). The CDR3 loop spans 15 amino acids. Germline V gene data show CDR1 as MNHEY and CDR2 as SVGAGI. V lost 0 bases and J lost 6, with 11 bases in between.

This clonotype was counted a few times. The rearrangement links TRBV6-5 to TRBJ2-1; D is undetermined. CDR3 size: 13 residues. In germline, CDR1 is MNHEY, CDR2 SVGAGI. V dropped 2 bases and J dropped 4 bases, with 6 bases sitting between them. The CDR3 region is CASSYAEYNEQFF. In DNA, the CDR3 is TGTGCCAGCAGTTACGCTGAATACAATGAGCAGTTCTTC.

Ten or more counts support this clonotype. V gene TRBV7-9 combines with J gene TRBJ2-7; weak D call: TRBD1 (6 bases). This CDR3 is built from 15 residues. CDR1 SEHNR and CDR2 FQNEAQ come from the germline V gene (reference sequence). V gave up 1 base and J gave up 2 bases, with 12 bases separating them. The CDR3 DNA reads TGTGCCAGCAGCTTAGGAGCAGGGGAGACCTACGAGCAGTACTTC. Residues: CASSLGAGETYEQYF. The full variable domain, rest sourced from reference TRBV7-9 and TRBJ2-7, is DTGVSQNPRHKITKRGQNVTFRCDPISEHNRLYWYRQTLGQGPEFLTYFQNEAQLEKSRLLSDRFSAERPKGSFSTLEIQRTEQGDSAMYLCASSLGAGETYEQYFGPGTRLTVT.

The chain combines TRBV5-1 with TRBJ2-2; 8 bases line up with TRBD1. CDR1 is SGHRS, CDR2 YFSETQ, per germline. This CDR3 spans 16 amino acids. The junction had 12 bases not matched to a gene; V was cut back by 7 bases and J by 4 bases. The DNA of the CDR3 is TGCGCCAGCTATACTCCGGGACAGGCCGTCACCGGGGAGCTGTTTTTT. Translation gives CASYTPGQAVTGELFF.

The CDR3 DNA reads TGTGCCAGCACCTTCGGGACAGTCATGGACATTCAGTACTTC. Translated: CASTFGTVMDIQYF. The genes are TRBV12-3 or TRBV12-4 and TRBJ2-4, with 7 bases identical to TRBD1. The V segment lost 7 bases and the J segment 8 bases; nucleotides outside the gene matches: 11. The CDR3 loop spans 14 amino acids.

This clonotype was observed a few times. The J gene is TRBJ1-2, the V gene TRBV20-1; perhaps TRBD1 as D (5 bases). The CDR3 runs 12 residues. Trimming removed 3 bases at V and 8 bases at J, with 13 bases between. Germline V lookup: CDR1 DFQATT, CDR2 SNEGSKA (reference sequence). CDR3 bases: TGCAGTGCTAGTGTGAGGGGTGGAGGCTACACCTTC. Amino acid sequence: CSASVRGGGYTF.

In this sample, this clonotype turned up a few times. The chain is built from TRBV5-1 and TRBJ1-6, with no clear D. The germline gives CDR1 SGHRS, CDR2 YFSETQ. The CDR3 spans 16 residues. V was cut by 0 bases and J by 9 bases, with 16 bases left in between. CDR3: CASSLVVPGSGSPLHF. The CDR3 coding sequence is TGCGCCAGCAGCTTGGTGGTGCCGGGGTCGGGTTCACCCCTCCACTTT. The variable domain in full, completed from reference TRBV5-1 and TRBJ1-6, reads KAGVTQTPRYLIKTRGQQVTLSCSPISGHRSVSWYQQTPGQGLQFLFEYFSETQRNKGNFPGRFSGRQFSNSRSEMNVSTLELGDSALYLCASSLVVPGSGSPLHFGNGTRLTVT.

This clonotype was found a few times. A much larger clone is a single base away; this may be a read error. The genes are TRBV7-2 and TRBJ2-1, with TRBD2 identical over 11 bases. Germline lookup yields CDR1 SGHTA and CDR2 FQGNSA. Germline trimming cut 3 bases from V and 4 bases from J; bases unmatched to any gene: 2. There are 15 residues in the CDR3. This CDR3 reads CASSLTSGKYNEQFF. The DNA for the CDR3 is TGTGCCAGCAGCTTGACTAGCGGGAAGTACAATGAGCAGTTCTTC.

This clonotype was observed at least ten times. This chain joins TRBV5-1 and TRBJ2-5; D is unclear. The germline CDR1 and CDR2 sequences are SGHRS and YFSETQ. The CDR3 runs 16 residues. The germline V and J ends were trimmed by 4 bases and 2 bases, with 18 bases remaining between them. The CDR3 DNA is TGCGCCAGCAGCCCCTTCGTAGGTCCATCACAAGAGACCCAGTACTTC. It yields the protein CASSPFVGPSQETQYF.

This clonotype was recorded at least ten times. The rearrangement links TRBV20-1 to TRBJ2-6; no reliable D call. V lost 7 bases and J lost 0, with 4 bases in between. CDR1 and CDR2 from the germline V gene are DFQATT and SNEGSKA (reference sequence). This CDR3 is 12 amino acids long. Here the CDR3 DNA reads TGCAGTGGGAACTCTGGGGCCAACGTCCTGACTTTC. Translated: CSGNSGANVLTF.